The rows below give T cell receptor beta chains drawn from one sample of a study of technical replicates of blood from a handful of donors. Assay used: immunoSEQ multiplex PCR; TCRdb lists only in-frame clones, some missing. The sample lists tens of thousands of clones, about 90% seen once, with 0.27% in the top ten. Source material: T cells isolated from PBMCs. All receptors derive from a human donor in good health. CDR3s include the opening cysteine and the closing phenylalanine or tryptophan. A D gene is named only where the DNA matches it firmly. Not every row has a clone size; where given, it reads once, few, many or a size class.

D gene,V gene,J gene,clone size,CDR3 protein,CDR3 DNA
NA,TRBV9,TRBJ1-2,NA,CASSASTGYGYTF,TGTGCCAGCAGCGCGTCAACGGGCTATGGCTACACCTTC
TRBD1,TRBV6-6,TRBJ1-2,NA,CASRSQGAGYGYTF,TGTGCCAGCAGATCCCAGGGGGCCGGCTATGGCTACACCTTC
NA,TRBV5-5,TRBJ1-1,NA,CASSLGGAMGGTEAFF,TGTGCCAGCAGCTTGGGAGGGGCAATGGGAGGGACTGAAGCTTTCTTT
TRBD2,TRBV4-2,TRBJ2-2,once,CASSQEGLAGGPVGTGELFF,TGTGCCAGCAGCCAAGAGGGACTAGCGGGAGGGCCGGTGGGAACCGGGGAGCTGTTTTTT
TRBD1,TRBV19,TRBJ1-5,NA,CASSFTGTDNRPQHF,TGTGCCAGTAGTTTCACCGGGACAGACAATAGGCCCCAGCATTTT
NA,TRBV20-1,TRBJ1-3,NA,CSALGNTIYF,TGCAGTGCTCTTGGAAACACCATATATTTT
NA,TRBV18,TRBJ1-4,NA,CASSRGKEEKLFF,TGTGCCAGCTCCCGAGGGAAGGAGGAAAAACTGTTTTTT
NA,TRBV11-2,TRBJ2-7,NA,CASRTSKQYYEQYF,TGTGCCAGCAGGACGTCCAAACAGTACTACGAGCAGTACTTC
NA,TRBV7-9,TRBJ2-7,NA,CASSLDPGYEQYF,TGTGCCAGCAGCTTAGACCCCGGGTACGAGCAGTACTTC
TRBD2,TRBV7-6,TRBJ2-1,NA,CASSPSSGGPNEQFF,TGTGCCAGCAGCCCATCTAGCGGGGGGCCAAATGAGCAGTTCTTC
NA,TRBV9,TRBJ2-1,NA,CASSVGSSVSYNEQFF,TGTGCCAGCAGCGTAGGTAGTAGCGTCTCCTACAATGAGCAGTTCTTC
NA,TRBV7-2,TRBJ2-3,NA,CASSLRGADTQYF,TGTGCCAGCAGTCTCCGCGGGGCAGATACGCAGTATTTT
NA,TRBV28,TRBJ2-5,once,CASQTQGGMETQYF,TGTGCCAGCCAAACGCAGGGGGGTATGGAGACCCAGTACTTC
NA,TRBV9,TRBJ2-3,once,CASSVDQRSSDTQYF,TGTGCCAGCAGCGTAGATCAGCGGTCCTCAGATACGCAGTATTTT
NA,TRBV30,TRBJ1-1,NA,CAWSATTGNTEAFF,TGTGCCTGGAGTGCAACCACAGGGAACACTGAAGCTTTCTTT
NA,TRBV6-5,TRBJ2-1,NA,CASSYGSLSYNEQFF,TGTGCCAGCAGTTACGGGAGTCTCTCCTACAATGAGCAGTTCTTC
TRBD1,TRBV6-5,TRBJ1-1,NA,CASSQDRVSDTEAFF,TGTGCCAGCAGTCAAGACAGGGTTTCGGACACTGAAGCTTTCTTT
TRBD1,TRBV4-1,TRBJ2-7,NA,CASSHSRDRRAYEQYF,TGCGCCAGCAGCCATAGCCGGGACAGAAGAGCCTACGAGCAGTACTTC
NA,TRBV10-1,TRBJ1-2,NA,CASSAGLNYGYTF,TGCGCCAGCAGCGCCGGACTGAACTATGGCTACACCTTC
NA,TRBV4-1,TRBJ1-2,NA,CASSQDEGGLIVYTF,TGCGCCAGCAGCCAAGATGAAGGGGGACTAATTGTCTACACCTTC